This T cell receptor (beta chain) originates from a study of a mutant IDH1 vaccine in newly diagnosed glioma. About the research overall: An approximately 62% male, approximately 38% female split and a mean age of 40.4 years characterized treated patients. Earlier therapy was either radiotherapy, temozolomide, or both, and most got both. Overall study findings and caveats: No link was apparently found between pseudoprogression and changes in top peripheral T cell clonotypes.

The method was immunoSEQ multiplex PCR; TCRdb's version includes in-frame clones alone and lacks a portion of them. Altogether around 30,000 clones are present, over 60% being singletons, with the ten largest covering approximately 9.4%. As for time point: baseline, week 1 (first vaccination visit). Treatment given: pre-vaccination baseline after standard-of-care therapy. Regarding this clone: Antigen unknown.

Material: peripheral blood mononuclear cells (PBMCs), obtained from a glioma patient treated with radiotherapy, temozolomide or both. This sequence was found in a man aged 50 to 59 with glioma. Some clones in this sample may be carry-over from other donors' samples.

The CDR3 protein is CASSDRQGSPGANVLTF. Written as DNA, the CDR3 is TGTGCCAGCAGTGATCGACAGGGGTCTCCTGGGGCCAACGTCCTGACTTTC. The V and J genes are TRBV25-1 and TRBJ2-6; 8 bases match TRBD1. After removal of 3 bases from V and 2 bases from J, the junction contained 6 bases not matched to a gene. Germline V lookup: CDR1 MGHDK, CDR2 SYGVNS. The CDR3 has 17 residues.